This entry lists 25 T cell receptor beta chains sequenced from one sample in a study of T cells in Graves' hyperthyroidism and ophthalmopathy. Researchers amplified the TCR beta CDR3 regions from RNA transcripts. HTBI primers were used for first-round RT-PCR of the TCR CDR3. One entry per CDR3 protein results from TCRdb running MiXCR on the multiplex PCR reads. The table shows roughly 580,000 distinct CDR3 sequences, with approximately 15% occurring only once. Sequencing was done on a sample of blood. These receptors all stem from a woman in her twenties or thirties with Graves' hyperthyroidism that later progressed to Graves' ophthalmopathy.

The chain has TRBV5-5 and TRBJ1-4; maybe TRBD1 (5 bases). The CDR3 spans 16 residues. Germline values: CDR1 SGHKS, CDR2 YYEKEE (reference sequence). Between the trimmed V and J ends, which lost 0 bases and 5 bases, there was a span of 14 bases. The CDR3 spells CASSLDLGQGNEKLFF. The CDR3 coding sequence is TGTGCCAGCAGCTTGGATCTAGGGCAGGGAAATGAAAAACTGTTTTTT. Full variable domain (missing parts from reference TRBV5-5 and TRBJ1-4): DAGVTQSPTHLIKTRGQQVTLRCSPISGHKSVSWYQQVLGQGPQFIFQYYEKEERGRGNFPDRFSARQFPNYSSELNVNALLLGDSALYLCASSLDLGQGNEKLFFGSGTQLSVL.

This clonotype was observed at least ten times. This sequence joins TRBV11-3 and TRBJ2-7; 7 positions agree with TRBD1. The V gene end was trimmed by 8 bases and the J gene end by 5 bases; junction bases not matched to a gene: 9. Germline V gene sequence: CDR1 SGHNT, CDR2 YENEEA. The CDR3 runs 13 residues. DNA of the CDR3: TGTGCCAGCTCACCCCAGGGGGACAACGAGCAGTACTTC. It translates to CASSPQGDNEQYF.

This clonotype was detected ten times or more. The chain links TRBV28 to TRBJ2-7; D possibly matches TRBD1 or TRBD2 (5 bases each). The germline V gene encodes CDR1 MDHEN and CDR2 SYDVKM. CDR3 length: 15 residues. Trimming shortened V by 6 bases and J by 3 bases, and 18 bases separated the two germline ends. CDR3 sequence: CASSPRTPRGYEQYF. The CDR3 nucleotides read TGTGCCAGCAGCCCCCGGACCCCGAGGGGCTACGAGCAGTACTTC.

Points on this clonotype: Since a much larger clone is just one base distant, this may be a read error. The chain has TRBV18 and TRBJ1-6, with 7 bases matching TRBD1. V lost 3 bases to trimming and J lost 8 bases; unmatched junction nucleotides: 7. CDR1 is KGHSH, CDR2 LQKENI, per germline. The CDR3 totals 15 residues. The CDR3 sequence: CASSPMQGVDSPLHF. As DNA, the CDR3 is TGTGCCAGCTCACCTATGCAGGGGGTTGATTCACCCCTCCACTTT.

This clonotype was counted at least ten times. This chain connects TRBV19 to TRBJ2-3; no clear D. The V end was cut by 8 bases, the J end by 1 base, with 10 bases between. The CDR3 totals 13 residues. Germline V gives CDR1 LNHDA, CDR2 SQIVND (reference sequence). In DNA, the CDR3 is TGTGCCAGTTGCTTCAGTGGCACAGATACGCAGTATTTT. The encoded protein is CASCFSGTDTQYF.

V is TRBV19 and J is TRBJ2-5; 8 nucleotides align to TRBD2. V dropped 5 bases and J dropped 2; count of bases not matched to a gene: 7. In germline, CDR1 is LNHDA, CDR2 SQIVND (reference sequence). The CDR3 contains 15 residues. This chain's CDR3 is CASSDYGTSQETQYF. The CDR3 nucleotides read TGTGCCAGTAGTGACTACGGGACTAGTCAAGAGACCCAGTACTTC.

This sequence joins TRBV5-1 and TRBJ1-2; D is perhaps TRBD1 (6 bases). Germline CDR1 and CDR2: SGHRS and YFSETQ. With 6 bases removed from V and 3 bases from J, the gap between germline ends came to 21 bases. The CDR3 sequence is 16 residues long. The CDR3 DNA follows: TGCGCCAGCAACCCTTCCCCCGGGGGGCAGGACTATGGCTACACCTTC. Translation gives CASNPSPGGQDYGYTF.

The CDR3, as DNA: TGTGCCAGCATGTCCCCCCAAGCAACAGATACGCAGTATTTT. Protein sequence: CASMSPQATDTQYF. The chain recombines TRBV6-1 with TRBJ2-3; no reliable D call. The germline V and J ends were trimmed by 7 bases and 3 bases, with 14 bases remaining between them. CDR3 size: 14 residues. Germline CDR1 is MNHNS and CDR2 is SASEGT.

The chain couples TRBV25-1 to TRBJ2-4; D call uncertain. The germline gives CDR1 MGHDK, CDR2 SYGVNS. Trimming took 2 bases from V and 0 from J, leaving 8 bases between them. The CDR3 extends over 15 amino acids. The CDR3 sequence is CASSEGHLAKNIQYF. The CDR3, as DNA: TGTGCCAGCAGTGAAGGGCATTTAGCCAAAAACATTCAGTACTTC.

The chain has TRBV30 and TRBJ1-1; D is ambiguous. This CDR3 has 13 residues. From germline, CDR1 is GTSNPN and CDR2 SVGIG (reference sequence). With 2 bases removed from V and 1 base from J, the gap between germline ends came to 8 bases. The DNA for the CDR3 is TGTGCCTGGAGTCGGGTTCAGAACACTGAAGCTTTCTTT. This encodes CAWSRVQNTEAFF.

This clonotype was counted ten times or more. The chain carries TRBV9 and TRBJ2-5, with TRBD2 as a possible D gene (7 bases). V was trimmed by 4 bases and J by 1 base, leaving 14 bases between them. CDR3 size: 15 residues. Germline V gene sequence: CDR1 SGDLS, CDR2 YYNGEE. As DNA, the CDR3 is TGTGCCAGCAGCTCCAGAGGGGGGGCCCAAGAGACCCAGTACTTC. Its protein product is CASSSRGGAQETQYF.

Only a few counts were recorded for this clonotype. One end of the junction varies from germline; a read error may be responsible. V gene TRBV2 combines with J gene TRBJ2-7; TRBD2 agrees at 9 bases. Germline CDR1 SNHLY, CDR2 FYNNEI. The length of the CDR3 is 15 residues. The CDR3 nucleotides are TGTGCCAGCAGTCCTGGAGCGGGAGGCGTTTACGAGCGGTACTTC. It specifies CASSPGAGGVYERYF. Full variable domain (outside the CDR3, taken from reference TRBV2 and TRBJ2-7): EPEVTQTPSHQVTQMGQEVILRCVPISNHLYFYWYRQILGQKVEFLVSFYNNEISEKSEIFDDQFSVERPDGSNFTLKIRSTKLEDSAMYFCASSPGAGGVYERYFGPGTRLTVT.

The chain carries TRBV19 and TRBJ1-5, with D possibly TRBD1 on 5 matching bases. CDR3 length: 16 residues. V dropped 0 bases and J dropped 5 bases, with 14 bases sitting between them. From germline, CDR1 is LNHDA and CDR2 SQIVND (reference sequence). In DNA form, the CDR3 reads TGTGCCAGTAGTATAGATCGGGGCTGGAGCGATCAGCCCCAGCATTTT. It specifies CASSIDRGWSDQPQHF.

This clonotype was detected ten times or more. The chain combines TRBV11-2 with TRBJ1-6, with D perhaps matching TRBD1 (6 bases). The length of the CDR3 is 15 residues. From germline, CDR1 is SGHAT and CDR2 FQNNGV. Trimming stripped 5 bases from V and 0 bases from J, with 8 bases between. CDR3 loop: CASSRDTSYNSPLHF. Here the CDR3 DNA reads TGTGCCAGCAGCCGGGACACCTCCTATAATTCACCCCTCCACTTT.

In this sample, this clonotype turned up many times. The V call is TRBV18, the J call TRBJ1-2; D remains ambiguous. V was pared by 2 bases and J by 8 bases, with 12 bases between. From germline, CDR1 is KGHSH and CDR2 LQKENI. CDR3 length: 13 residues. Here the CDR3 DNA reads TGTGCCAGCTCACCAGAGGTGGGCGGCGGCTACACCTTC. It codes for CASSPEVGGGYTF.

A few counts support this clonotype. Mismatch with germline at one junction end may stem from a read error. The chain carries TRBV19 and TRBJ2-7; TRBD2 might be the D (5 bases). Germline V lookup: CDR1 LNHDA, CDR2 SQIVND (reference sequence). This CDR3 is built from 14 residues. CDR3 nucleotides: TGTGCCAGTAGTATAGGTGGACTCACCTACGAGCAGTGCTTC. Its translation: CASSIGGLTYEQCF.

This clonotype has a handful of counts. The rearrangement joins TRBV6-1 to TRBJ2-7; perhaps TRBD1 as D (6 bases). V was clipped by 7 bases and J by 4 bases, with 20 bases between them. This CDR3 is built from 15 residues. The germline CDR1 and CDR2 sequences are MNHNS and SASEGT. DNA for the CDR3: TGTGCCAGCACCTCTGGCAGGGGTTTTCTTTACGAGCAGTACTTC. Translating it yields CASTSGRGFLYEQYF.

The chain is built from TRBV12-3 or TRBV12-4 and TRBJ2-5, with 8 bases lining up with TRBD1. Trimming took 6 bases from V and 5 from J; bases not matched to a gene: 8. The CDR3 spans 14 residues. The CDR3 sequence is CASRSRTGMETQYF. Written as DNA, the CDR3 is TGTGCCAGCAGGTCCCGGACAGGGATGGAGACCCAGTACTTC.

For this clonotype: A read error may explain this, as a much larger clone is one base away. The J gene is TRBJ2-4, the V gene TRBV20-1; D may be TRBD1 or TRBD2 (5 bases each). The length of the CDR3 is 14 residues. Germline V gene sequence: CDR1 DFQATT, CDR2 SNEGSKA (reference sequence). CDR3 amino acids: CSARRQAGTNIRYF. CDR3 bases: TGCAGTGCTAGGCGCCAGGCAGGGACGAACATTCGGTACTTC.

This clonotype was recorded a few times. The DNA for the CDR3 is TGTGCCAGTAGTATAGAGGGCTTGAGAAGGAATGAGCAGTTCTTC. Translation: CASSIEGLRRNEQFF. The chain joins TRBV19 to TRBJ2-1; D is ambiguous. The germline V and J ends were trimmed by 0 bases and 7 bases, with 13 bases remaining between them. There are 15 residues in the CDR3. CDR1 LNHDA and CDR2 SQIVND come from the germline V gene (reference sequence).

A word on this clonotype: Being one base from a much bigger clone, this may be a read error. The V call is TRBV18, the J call TRBJ1-2; D possibly corresponds to TRBD1 (5 bases). CDR1 is KGHSH and CDR2 is LQKENI in the germline V gene. CDR3 length equals 14 residues. Between the trimmed V and J ends, which lost 3 bases and 7 bases, there was a span of 15 bases. The CDR3 nucleotides are TGTGCCAGCTCACCTGGAGCAGGGTTCTCTGGCTACACCTTC. Protein: CASSPGAGFSGYTF. The full variable domain, in which reference TRBV18 and TRBJ1-2 provide the parts outside the CDR3, is NAGVMQNPRHLVRRRGQEARLRCSPMKGHSHVYWYRQLPEEGLKFMVYLQKENIIDESGMPKERFSAEFPKEGPSILRIQQVVRGDSAAYFCASSPGAGFSGYTFGSGTRLTVV.

This clonotype appeared many times. The V call is TRBV7-6, the J call TRBJ2-3; D is ambiguous. This CDR3 is 15 amino acids long. V was cut by 3 bases and J by 3 bases, with 13 bases left in between. The germline V gene has CDR1 SGHVS and CDR2 FNYEAQ. The CDR3 region is CASSFDWLGTDTQYF. CDR3 in DNA: TGTGCCAGCAGCTTCGACTGGCTGGGGACAGATACGCAGTATTTT.

This clonotype was counted ten times or more. The V gene is TRBV7-9, the J gene TRBJ2-5; 13 bases agree with TRBD2. Germline lookup yields CDR1 SEHNR and CDR2 FQNEAQ (reference sequence). The trim removed 5 bases at V and 7 bases at J, leaving 10 bases unmatched. The CDR3 loop spans 16 amino acids. Here the CDR3 DNA reads TGTGCCAGCAGCCTCCTCGGGACTAGCGGGACGGGGACCCAGTACTTC. This encodes CASSLLGTSGTGTQYF.

Regarding this clonotype: Given a much more abundant clone one base away, this may be a read error. The V call is TRBV18, the J call TRBJ2-5, with D perhaps assigned TRBD1 or TRBD2 (5 bases each). Germline V lookup: CDR1 KGHSH, CDR2 LQKENI. The CDR3 runs to 13 residues. The CDR3 DNA sequence: TGTGTCAGCTCACCCGTGGACCAAGGGGAGCAGTACTTC. Translated, it gives CVSSPVDQGEQYF.

J is TRBJ2-2 and V is TRBV3-1; D perhaps matches TRBD2 (6 bases). There are 17 residues in the CDR3. Germline V gene sequence: CDR1 LGHDT, CDR2 YNNKEL (reference sequence). V gave up 0 bases and J gave up 2 bases, with 13 bases separating them. In nucleotides, the CDR3 is TGTGCCAGCAGCCAAGAATGGAGCGGGCCAAACACCGGGGAGCTGTTTTTT. Encoded protein: CASSQEWSGPNTGELFF.